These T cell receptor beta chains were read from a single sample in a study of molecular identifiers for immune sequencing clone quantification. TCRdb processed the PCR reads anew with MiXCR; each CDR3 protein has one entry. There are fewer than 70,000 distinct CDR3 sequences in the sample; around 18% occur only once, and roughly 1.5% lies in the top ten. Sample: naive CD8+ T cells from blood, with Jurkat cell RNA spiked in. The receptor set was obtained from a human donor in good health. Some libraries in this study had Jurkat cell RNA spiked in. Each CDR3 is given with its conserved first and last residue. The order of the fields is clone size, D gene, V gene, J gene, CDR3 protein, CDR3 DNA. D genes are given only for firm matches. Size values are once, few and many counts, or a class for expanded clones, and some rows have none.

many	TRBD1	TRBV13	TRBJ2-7	CASSGWTGPNRPYEQYF	TGTGCCAGCAGCGGATGGACAGGCCCCAACCGACCCTACGAGCAGTACTTC
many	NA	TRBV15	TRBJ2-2	CATSRAGSNTGELFF	TGTGCCACCAGCAGAGCGGGTTCGAACACCGGGGAGCTGTTTTTT
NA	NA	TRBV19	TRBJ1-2	CASRSGVSYLLSNYGYTF	TGTGCCAGTAGGTCCGGGGTCAGCTACCTCCTATCTAACTATGGCTACACCTTC
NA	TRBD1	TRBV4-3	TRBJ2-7	CASSQDFRGTVSYEQYF	TGCGCCAGCAGCCAAGACTTTAGAGGGACAGTATCCTACGAGCAGTACTTC
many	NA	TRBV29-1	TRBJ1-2	CSVVDSPYYTF	TGCAGCGTTGTTGACAGCCCCTATTACACCTTC
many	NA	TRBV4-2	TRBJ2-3	CASSQEVGLVFDTQYF	TGTGCCAGCAGCCAAGAAGTTGGGCTAGTATTTGATACGCAGTATTTT
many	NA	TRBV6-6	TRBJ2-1	CASSLAESSYNEQFF	TGTGCCAGCAGTTTAGCGGAGAGCTCCTACAATGAGCAGTTCTTC
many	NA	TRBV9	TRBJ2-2	CASSVGHDRPNTGELFF	TGTGCCAGCAGCGTAGGCCATGACAGGCCGAACACCGGGGAGCTGTTTTTT
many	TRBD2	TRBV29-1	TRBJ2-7	CSVVGRGDGYEQYF	TGCAGCGTCGTCGGACGGGGGGATGGCTACGAGCAGTACTTC
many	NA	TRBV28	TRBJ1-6	CASSFPATAYSPLHF	TGTGCCAGCAGTTTTCCCGCGACAGCATATTCACCCCTCCACTTT
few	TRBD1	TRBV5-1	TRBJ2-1	CASSTDRSASDNNEQFF	TGCGCCAGCAGCACGGACAGGTCGGCATCAGACAACAATGAGCAGTTCTTC